The 4 T cell receptor beta chains in this list originate from one sample, sequenced in a study of response to subunit inactivated influenza vaccine. MiXCR was run by TCRdb on the RT-PCR reads, yielding one entry per CDR3 protein. The data show about half a million distinct CDR3 sequences, 7.5% to 8.5% seen once. Sequences were derived from PBMCs from blood, sampled less than 25 months after vaccination. The receptors here all came from a man aged 50 to 75 who received an inactivated influenza vaccine.

The genes are TRBV12-3 or TRBV12-4 and TRBJ1-5; a weak D match, TRBD1 (5 bases). The CDR3 sequence is 14 residues long. The germline V and J ends were trimmed by 4 bases and 7 bases, with 14 bases remaining between them. This CDR3 is CASSSTEYVQPQHF. CDR3 coding DNA: TGTGCCAGCAGTTCGACAGAGTATGTACAGCCCCAGCATTTT.

This clonotype was detected ten times or more. J is TRBJ1-2 and V is TRBV5-1; the D is unclear. CDR3 size: 13 residues. V lost 0 bases and J 8 bases, leaving 11 bases between the germline ends. Germline V gene lookup returns CDR1 SGHRS and CDR2 YFSETQ. Written as DNA, the CDR3 is TGCGCCAGCAGCTTGGAGGCAGCCTCCGGCTACACCTTC. Its protein is CASSLEAASGYTF. Together with reference TRBV5-1 and TRBJ1-2, the CDR3 gives the full variable domain: KAGVTQTPRYLIKTRGQQVTLSCSPISGHRSVSWYQQTPGQGLQFLFEYFSETQRNKGNFPGRFSGRQFSNSRSEMNVSTLELGDSALYLCASSLEAASGYTFGSGTRLTVV.

The table lists this clonotype with a few counts. The CDR3 DNA reads as TGCAGTGCTTCCGTCCGGGGGAGACAGCCCCAGCATTTT. Residues: CSASVRGRQPQHF. The chain combines TRBV20-1 with TRBJ1-5, with a possible D match to TRBD1 (5 bases). Trimming pared 5 bases from V and 7 bases from J, leaving 15 bases between. The CDR3 length is 13 residues. Germline CDR1 is DFQATT and CDR2 is SNEGSKA (reference sequence).

This clonotype was observed many times. The rearrangement links TRBV18 to TRBJ2-1, with D uncertain. CDR3 length equals 11 residues. The germline V gene encodes CDR1 KGHSH and CDR2 LQKENI. V was pared by 8 bases and J by 8 bases, with 10 bases between. The CDR3 DNA follows: TGTGCCAGCAGCCCTAAGGATGAGCAGTTCTTC. It translates to CASSPKDEQFF.